In its sample, the clone carrying this T cell receptor (beta chain) was seen a few times. Its specificity is not known. This CDR3 is missing its conserved last phenylalanine or tryptophan, likely due to a read error. This record belongs to a study of regulatory T cells in long-lasting Graves disease. Whole-study results and caveats: The sample size was small, and this may have reduced accuracy. Persistent disease exhibited a predilection for TRBV28, TRBJ1-2 and TRBJ2-5. Persistent cases of Graves' showed reduced TCR diversity relative to newly diagnosed patients.

The time point is: persistent/refractory GD, antithyroid drugs over 5 years with positive TRAb. The TCR library used RNA extracted from PBMCs. American Thyroid Association guidelines defined Graves' disease diagnosis. Libraries of TCR beta came from iRepertoire HTBI primers plus Arm-PCR of CDR3 regions. Via MiXCR, TCRdb re-called the multiplex PCR reads, giving one row per CDR3 protein. The table shows 400,000 to 600,000 distinct CDR3 sequences, with about a fifth occurring only once. Germline V CDR1 and CDR2: MDHEN, SYDVKM. CDR3 size: 17 residues. Trimming at V came to 5 bases and at J to 14 bases, leaving 17 bases not matched to a gene.

The TCR comes from a female donor with Graves disease. The source material was peripheral blood mononuclear cells (PBMCs), sampled when the disease was refractory, from a patient treated with antithyroid drugs. V gene TRBV28 combines with J gene TRBJ1-6; 11 bases are shared with TRBD1. The CDR3 sequence: CASSLRGGQGDLGALHL. CDR3 bases: TGTGCCAGCAGTCTAAGGGGGGGACAGGGGGACCTCGGAGCCCTCCACCTT.